Shown below are 32 T cell receptor beta chains from a single sample sequenced in a study of T cells in Graves' hyperthyroidism and ophthalmopathy. Amplification targeted TCR beta CDR3 regions from RNA transcripts. An initial round of RT-PCR targeting the TCR CDR3 relied on the HTBI primer set. TCRdb called the multiplex PCR reads again in MiXCR, with one record for every CDR3 protein. The data contain 350,000 or so distinct CDR3 sequences, about 17% of them seen just once; the ten biggest clones take up around a third. The sequenced sample was blood. The origin of the receptors is a woman aged 30 to 39 with Graves' hyperthyroidism that later progressed to Graves' ophthalmopathy.

This clonotype was recorded at least ten times. The chain combines TRBV6-2 or TRBV6-3 with TRBJ1-2, with TRBD1 identical over 7 bases. The CDR3 spans 15 residues. Germline CDR1 reads MNHEY; CDR2 reads SVGEGT. The J segment lost 2 bases and the V segment lost 5 bases, leaving 8 bases of the junction unmatched. This chain's CDR3 is CASSDRQGPNYGYTF. CDR3 DNA: TGTGCCAGCAGTGATCGACAGGGACCCAACTATGGCTACACCTTC.

This clonotype was seen many times. This chain uses TRBV11-2 with TRBJ1-1; unclear D gene. This CDR3 region has 15 residues. Deletions cut 4 bases from V and 3 bases from J, with 15 bases between. Germline V gives CDR1 SGHAT, CDR2 FQNNGV. The CDR3 DNA is TGTGCCAGCAGCTCCTCCCGGTGGCCCTACACTGAAGCTTTCTTT. Its protein is CASSSSRWPYTEAFF. The full variable domain, its missing parts supplied by reference TRBV11-2 and TRBJ1-1, is EAGVAQSPRYKIIEKRQSVAFWCNPISGHATLYWYQQILGQGPKLLIQFQNNGVVDDSQLPKDRFSAERLKGVDSTLKIQPAKLEDSAVYLCASSSSRWPYTEAFFGQGTRLTVV.

This clonotype was observed many times. V and J are TRBV6-1 and TRBJ1-1; D not certain. The CDR3 spans 14 residues. Germline V lookup: CDR1 MNHNS, CDR2 SASEGT. Deletions cut 2 bases from V and 0 bases from J, with 7 bases between. The CDR3 DNA reads as TGTGCCAGCAGTGAATCACCAGTGAACACTGAAGCTTTCTTT. It specifies CASSESPVNTEAFF.

Many counts were recorded for this clonotype. This chain links TRBV13 with TRBJ1-1, with 7 bases lining up with TRBD1. Trimming removed 5 bases from V and 0 bases from J; junction bases left unmatched: 15. There are 18 residues in the CDR3. CDR1 and CDR2 (germline): PRHDT, FYEKMQ (reference sequence). CDR3 amino acids: CASSARQGSWGMNTEAFF. CDR3 nucleotides: TGTGCCAGCAGCGCGAGACAGGGAAGTTGGGGTATGAACACTGAAGCTTTCTTT.

This clonotype was recorded many times. V gene TRBV7-2 combines with J gene TRBJ2-7, with D possibly matching TRBD1 (6 bases). This CDR3 comprises 15 residues. Germline loops: CDR1 SGHTA, CDR2 FQGNSA. V gave up 2 bases and J gave up 1 base, with 12 bases separating them. CDR3 region: CASSLTGLPSYEQYF. The DNA of the CDR3 is TGTGCCAGCAGCTTAACAGGGCTCCCATCCTACGAGCAGTACTTC.

The chain carries TRBV6-1 and TRBJ1-1, with TRBD1 as a possible D gene (5 bases). The CDR3 consists of 15 residues. Trimming pared 1 base from V and 3 bases from J, leaving 12 bases between. Germline CDR1 reads MNHNS; CDR2 reads SASEGT. CDR3 region: CASSEEGYGDTEAFF. CDR3 nucleotide sequence: TGTGCCAGCAGTGAAGAGGGGTATGGGGACACTGAAGCTTTCTTT.

The rearrangement uses TRBV28 and TRBJ2-7; D gene unclear. Germline CDR1 reads MDHEN; CDR2 reads SYDVKM. The V gene lost 9 bases and the J gene lost 0 bases, with 9 bases spanning the gap. This CDR3 has 12 amino acids. The CDR3 nucleotides read TGTGCCAGTAGGGTTAGCTCCTACGAGCAGTACTTC. Its protein product is CASRVSSYEQYF.

This clonotype was counted many times. The CDR3 DNA follows: TGTGCCAGCAGTGAAACGACTAGCGGGAGTTACAATGAGCAGTTCTTC. This sequence encodes CASSETTSGSYNEQFF. The chain combines TRBV2 with TRBJ2-1, with 12 bases identical to TRBD2. V gave up 2 bases and J gave up 4 bases; unmatched junction bases: 3. The CDR3 loop spans 16 amino acids. Germline lookup yields CDR1 SNHLY and CDR2 FYNNEI.

This clonotype has only a few counts. CDR3 amino acids: CASSQPGAQSYNEQFF. The CDR3 DNA sequence: TGCGCCAGCAGCCAACCAGGGGCCCAGAGCTACAATGAGCAGTTCTTC. The chain carries TRBV4-1 and TRBJ2-1; the D gene is possibly TRBD1 (6 bases). The V and J ends lost 2 bases and 3 bases respectively, with 14 bases between them. Germline assignment: CDR1 MGHRA and CDR2 YSYEKL. CDR3 length: 16 residues.

This clonotype was seen at least ten times. J is TRBJ2-4 and V is TRBV28; D gene ambiguous. CDR1 is MDHEN, CDR2 SYDVKM, per germline. The ends were cut back, 5 bases at V and 0 bases at J, with 14 bases in the middle. CDR3 length: 16 amino acids. For the CDR3, the DNA is TGTGCCAGCAGTGTTCCTTCTGCACTAGCCAAAAACATTCAGTACTTC. Translation gives CASSVPSALAKNIQYF.

The V call is TRBV28, the J call TRBJ1-2; 11 positions agree with TRBD1. Per germline, CDR1 MDHEN and CDR2 SYDVKM. J lost 2 bases, V lost 6 bases, and 5 bases had no gene match. CDR3 length: 15 residues. CDR3 nucleotides: TGTGCCAGCAGCCGCGGACAGGGGGCCAACTATGGCTACACCTTC. Translated, it gives CASSRGQGANYGYTF.

This clonotype was recorded at least ten times. The chain has TRBV5-1 and TRBJ1-1; 9 bases fit TRBD1. Germline V gives CDR1 SGHRS, CDR2 YFSETQ. The CDR3 runs to 15 residues. With V trimmed by 3 bases and J by 1 base, 4 bases remained unmatched. Here the CDR3 reads CASSSSGQGNTEAFF. The CDR3 region has the DNA TGCGCCAGCAGCTCTTCGGGACAGGGGAACACTGAAGCTTTCTTT.

This clonotype showed up just a few times. The chain has TRBV5-6 and TRBJ2-1; TRBD1 or TRBD2 may be the D gene (6 bases each). The germline V and J ends were trimmed by 0 bases and 9 bases, with 13 bases remaining between them. This CDR3 contains 14 residues. Germline CDR1 reads SGHDT; CDR2 reads YYEEEE. The CDR3 here is CASSLGGGFAEQFF. CDR3 bases: TGTGCCAGCAGCTTGGGAGGGGGGTTTGCTGAGCAGTTCTTC.

This clonotype has at least ten counts. The chain recombines TRBV6-2 or TRBV6-3 with TRBJ1-1; D may be TRBD1 (5 bases). V was clipped by 3 bases and J by 6 bases, with 8 bases between them. Looked up from germline, CDR1 is MNHEY and CDR2 is SVGEGT. The CDR3 spans 12 residues. CDR3 nucleotides: TGTGCCAGCAGTTATGGACATCCTGAAGCTTTCTTT. Its protein is CASSYGHPEAFF.

The sample holds many counts of this clonotype. The rearrangement joins TRBV10-3 to TRBJ1-1; D is perhaps TRBD1 (6 bases). V was clipped by 10 bases and J by 3 bases, with 21 bases between them. CDR3 length equals 15 residues. The germline V gene has CDR1 ENHRY and CDR2 SYGVKD. This CDR3 reads CATREGGAADTEAFF. The DNA for the CDR3 is TGTGCCACGCGCGAGGGGGGGGCTGCGGACACTGAAGCTTTCTTT.

This clonotype has ten or more counts. This chain uses TRBV2 with TRBJ2-1; weak D call: TRBD2 (6 bases). Deletions cut 8 bases from V and 1 base from J, with 9 bases between. This CDR3 comprises 13 residues. The germline V gene encodes CDR1 SNHLY and CDR2 FYNNEI. In DNA, the CDR3 is TGTGCCAGCGACGGGGGATCCTACAATGAGCAGTTCTTC. This gives the protein CASDGGSYNEQFF.

This chain links TRBV20-1 with TRBJ1-5; D gene ambiguous. V was trimmed by 6 bases and J by 1 base, leaving 10 bases between them. Germline V gene sequence: CDR1 DFQATT, CDR2 SNEGSKA (reference sequence). The CDR3 covers 13 residues. The CDR3 DNA follows: TGCAGTGCGCGGTTCTCAAGCAATCAGCCCCAGCATTTT. It yields the protein CSARFSSNQPQHF.

The sample holds many counts of this clonotype. The V call is TRBV27, the J call TRBJ1-5; D is ambiguous. V dropped 3 bases and J dropped 5 bases, with 8 bases sitting between them. The CDR3 loop spans 13 amino acids. Germline V CDR1 and CDR2: MNHEY, SMNVEV (reference sequence). CDR3 DNA sequence: TGTGCCAGCAGTTTGGTTGGTGATCAGCCCCAGCATTTT. Its protein product is CASSLVGDQPQHF.

This clonotype occurred a few times. This chain uses TRBV19 with TRBJ2-2; 9 bases align to TRBD1. This CDR3 spans 15 amino acids. Germline lookup yields CDR1 LNHDA and CDR2 SQIVND (reference sequence). The junction had 6 bases not matched to a gene; V was cut back by 5 bases and J by 5 bases. The CDR3 region is CASSRQGVGTGELFF. The CDR3 DNA sequence: TGTGCCAGTAGTCGACAGGGGGTGGGAACCGGGGAGCTGTTTTTT.

The chain recombines TRBV28 with TRBJ2-5; D is undetermined. The CDR3 covers 14 residues. Germline V gene lookup returns CDR1 MDHEN and CDR2 SYDVKM. With 1 base removed from V and 3 bases from J, the gap between germline ends came to 9 bases. The CDR3 spells CASSLYAKKETQYF. The CDR3 DNA reads as TGTGCCAGCAGTTTATACGCGAAAAAAGAGACCCAGTACTTC.

This clonotype was counted between two and nine times. This chain connects TRBV7-6 to TRBJ2-7; D gene unclear. This CDR3 region has 14 residues. The germline V and J ends were trimmed by 1 base and 2 bases, with 9 bases remaining between them. CDR1 is SGHVS, CDR2 FNYEAQ, per germline. CDR3 loop: CASSLDTDPYEQYF. CDR3 DNA: TGTGCCAGCAGCTTAGATACAGATCCCTACGAGCAGTACTTC.

At least ten counts were recorded for this clonotype. The chain combines TRBV29-1 with TRBJ1-2, with D unresolved. The V gene's germline CDR1 is SQVTM and CDR2 ANQGSEA. V shed 6 bases and J shed 0 bases, with 14 bases lying between them. This CDR3 is 14 amino acids long. CDR3 nucleotides: TGCAGCGTGACCGGCCCCTACGCTAACTATGGCTACACCTTC. This translates into CSVTGPYANYGYTF.

This sequence joins TRBV19 and TRBJ2-3; D might be TRBD2 (6 bases). Germline CDR1 and CDR2: LNHDA and SQIVND (reference sequence). V gave up 6 bases and J gave up 4 bases, with 14 bases separating them. The CDR3 runs to 14 residues. For the CDR3, the DNA is TGTGCCAGTAGGGGCAATAGCGGAGCAGATACGCAGTATTTT. Protein sequence: CASRGNSGADTQYF.

The chain combines TRBV19 with TRBJ1-5; no firm D call. V lost 1 base to trimming and J lost 2 bases, with 18 bases between them. This CDR3 spans 18 amino acids. CDR1 is LNHDA and CDR2 is SQIVND in the germline V gene (reference sequence). The CDR3 DNA sequence: TGTGCCAGTAGTATAGGGGGTAGAGGGAATTTTGGCAATCAGCCCCAGCATTTT. Translation: CASSIGGRGNFGNQPQHF.

V is TRBV27 and J is TRBJ2-2; 7 bases match TRBD2. Germline values: CDR1 MNHEY, CDR2 SMNVEV (reference sequence). V lost 1 base and J lost 6; bases outside the gene matches: 8. This CDR3 has 16 residues. The CDR3 DNA reads TGTGCCAGCAGTTTATGGGTGGGAGGGCCGTCCGGGGAGCTGTTTTTT. As protein: CASSLWVGGPSGELFF.

This clonotype was detected only a few times. J is TRBJ2-7 and V is TRBV18, with D tentatively TRBD1 (5 bases). Trimming shortened V by 0 bases and J by 2 bases, and 11 bases separated the two germline ends. This CDR3 is 15 amino acids long. Germline V lookup: CDR1 KGHSH, CDR2 LQKENI. The CDR3 reads CASSPPQGMPYEQYF. Here the CDR3 DNA reads TGTGCCAGCTCACCACCGCAGGGCATGCCCTACGAGCAGTACTTC.

In this sample, this clonotype turned up many times. This chain links TRBV20-1 with TRBJ2-3; 12 nucleotides line up with TRBD2. The CDR3 loop spans 16 amino acids. The V gene end was trimmed by 3 bases and the J gene end by 2 bases; junction bases not matched to a gene: 6. Germline CDR1 and CDR2: DFQATT and SNEGSKA (reference sequence). Here the CDR3 reads CSASALAGGDTDTQYF. The CDR3 nucleotides read TGCAGTGCTAGCGCACTAGCGGGGGGAGACACAGATACGCAGTATTTT.

The V gene is TRBV4-2, the J gene TRBJ2-1, with D maybe TRBD2 (5 bases). V was trimmed by 1 base and J by 4 bases, leaving 11 bases between them. Germline values: CDR1 LGHNA, CDR2 YNFKEQ. CDR3 length: 15 residues. In nucleotides, the CDR3 is TGTGCCAGCAGCCAAGGGAGGACGGCTTACAATGAGCAGTTCTTC. It codes for CASSQGRTAYNEQFF.

This clonotype occurred a few times. CDR3 sequence (DNA): TGCAGTGCTGTCCAGGGGCTCGGCAATCAGCCCCAGCATTTT. It specifies CSAVQGLGNQPQHF. The chain uses TRBV20-1 and TRBJ1-5; a possible D gene is TRBD1 (6 bases). CDR3 length: 14 residues. V dropped 5 bases and J dropped 2 bases, with 13 bases sitting between them. Germline CDR1 and CDR2: DFQATT and SNEGSKA (reference sequence).

In its sample, this clonotype was seen many times. The genes are TRBV28 and TRBJ2-3; D might be TRBD1 (6 bases). CDR3 length: 17 amino acids. Deletions cut 4 bases from V and 2 bases from J, with 19 bases between. Germline assignment: CDR1 MDHEN and CDR2 SYDVKM. CDR3 coding DNA: TGTGCCAGCAGTTCTACGATCAGGGGACAACACACAGATACGCAGTATTTT. Translation: CASSSTIRGQHTDTQYF.

This clonotype was recorded at least ten times. The chain has TRBV27 and TRBJ2-3, with 12 positions matching TRBD2. V lost 5 bases to trimming and J lost 2 bases; unmatched junction nucleotides: 11. Germline V gene sequence: CDR1 MNHEY, CDR2 SMNVEV (reference sequence). The CDR3 covers 18 residues. CDR3 amino acids: CASSPALLAGGFTDTQYF. CDR3 nucleotide sequence: TGTGCCAGCAGTCCCGCCCTCCTAGCGGGGGGGTTCACAGATACGCAGTATTTT.

The sample holds many counts of this clonotype. V is TRBV30 and J is TRBJ2-5, with D perhaps matching TRBD1 (5 bases). The germline V gene encodes CDR1 GTSNPN and CDR2 SVGIG (reference sequence). The V and J ends lost 3 bases and 5 bases respectively, with 16 bases between them. The length of the CDR3 is 14 residues. As DNA, the CDR3 is TGTGCCTGGAGCCTTAAGGGGAATTCCGAGACCCAGTACTTC. The encoded protein is CAWSLKGNSETQYF.